This T cell receptor beta chain was profiled in a study of vaccination and CD4 T cells after COVID-19 (dated by TCRdb to between 2020 and 2023). Looking at the study overall: The convalescent cohort included six males and four females, with two Hispanic individuals, seven Caucasians, two Asians and one multiracial person. Participants received two doses of either the Pfizer-BioNTech BNT162b2 vaccine (n=8) or the Moderna mRNA-1273 vaccine (n=2). Post-COVID blood samples were collected from convalescent patients a median of around 100 days after diagnosis, with a range of roughly 30 to 161 days. The time from the second vaccine dose to post-vaccine blood sampling had a median of around 72 days and ranged from about 14 to 250 days. For stimulating the cultures, overlapping spike peptide pools were used, derived from SARS-CoV-2 as well as from the common cold coronaviruses HCoV-NL63, HCoV-OC43 and HCoV-229E. Control cultures received a CEFX viral epitope pool as the positive control, an HIV-1 Nef peptide pool as the negative control, or no peptide. In under twelve COVID-19 convalescent patients and a few infection-naive healthy vaccine recipients, researchers compared the spike-specific CD4+ TCR repertoire from before mRNA vaccination with the repertoire from after. An earlier paper using these donors assessed, at the TCR clonotype level, memory CD4+ T cell crossreactivity between SARS-CoV-2 and common cold coronavirus spike proteins.

What the authors observed across the whole study: Only a relatively small number of convalescent patients were included in the study, and early timepoints following natural infection were not analyzed. Of the vaccine-specific clones found in convalescent patients, nearly all (304 of 307) were mono-reactive for SARS-CoV-2 spike instead of being cross-reactive with common cold coronaviruses. In convalescent patients, a median roughly 87% of post-vaccine SARS-CoV-2-reactive clones were detected only after vaccination, suggesting vaccine-specific priming. The median count of SARS-CoV-2-reactive clonotypes went up from some 23 after infection to about 40 after vaccination, although the change was not significant.

The sample's treatment or condition, from its label and the paper: roughly 11-day PBMC culture with coronavirus spike peptide pools or control peptides (ViraFEST assay). CD4+ T cells from unexposed donors were collected before the COVID-19 pandemic (2011-2018). The ViraFEST assay, used in the study, expanded antigen-specific T cells with peptide pools and then identified the expanded clonotypes through TCR sequencing. Each well held about 2.2 million PBMCs cultured in IMDM containing roughly 5% human AB serum and about 10 IU/ml IL-2, with about 10 ug/ml peptide pools added. Half of the culture medium was replaced with fresh IL-2-containing medium on days 3 and 7. After about nine days of culture, CD4+ T cells were isolated by negative selection with the EasySep CD4+ T cell isolation kit. As cell number allowed, CD4+ T cells from unexposed donors were tested for reactivity to SARS-CoV-2 S and N and to four common cold coronavirus spike pools. PBMCs were separated from whole blood using Ficoll-Paque Plus gradient centrifugation and then either used fresh or cryopreserved at -140C. In general, triplicate wells were set up for every culture condition. The leukapheresis product for the unexposed donors was obtained through commercial purchase.

Library preparation used PCR. DNA from cultured CD4+ T cells underwent TCR sequencing with the Oncomine TCR Beta short-read assay at the Johns Hopkins FTIC core. The QIAamp micro DNA kit was used to extract genomic DNA from the cultured CD4+ T cells. Oncomine TCR Beta libraries made from cultured CD4+ T cells were pooled using unique dual indexes and sequenced on an Illumina iSeq 100. For the original study's pipeline: Non-productive sequences were removed, and CDR3s not starting with C, not ending with F or W, or shorter than 7 amino acids were discarded. The MANAFEST web application was used to identify antigen-specific clonotypes by comparing peptide-stimulated wells against reference wells and other culture wells. To be called positive, a clone needed an FDR below 0.05, an odds ratio above 5, and a productive frequency above 0.1% in at least two of three replicate wells. A clonotype counted as cross-reactive if it showed significant expansion both in the SARS-CoV-2 spike wells and in at least one common cold coronavirus spike condition. Similarity between CDR3 sequences was evaluated in R version 3.6.1 using Levenshtein distances (stringdist) and unrooted phylogenetic trees (ape). TCRdb handled the public reads itself, with Q25 trimming in fastp and clone calling in MiXCR, and kept productive beta chains. Each entry is one CDR3 protein sequence, shown with its most common DNA and genes. TCRdb assigned the V and J calls; the authors' analysis was not used. Across this sample there are approximately 11,000 distinct CDR3 sequences, with more than 25% seen only once. Roughly 21% of the sample comes from the top ten.

Comments on this clonotype: The antigen it recognizes is unknown. The record has no base qualities; no much larger clone is one base away.

For CDR1 and CDR2, the germline V gene lists ENHRY and SYGVKD. Trimming costs V 5 bases and J 1 base, and their ends lie 11 bases apart. The CDR3 sequence holds 14 residues, the cysteine and phenylalanine included. The read is trimmed to its CDR3 DNA, 42 bases read in frame from base 1. The sequence is built from TRBV10-3 and TRBJ2-5; the D gene is perhaps TRBD2, on 6 matching bases. Sequencing used CD4+ T cells from blood, cultured in vitro. This clonotype was sampled from a human donor in good health. The bases read TGTGCCATCAGTTGGGGGGTTGGCCAAGAGACCCAGTACTTC. Its protein product is CAISWGVGQETQYF.